This TCR beta chain comes out of a study of cytomegalovirus exposure and HLA in healthy donors. Each donor's status was that of a healthy bone marrow donor. This CDR3 has 14 amino acids. V lost 1 base to trimming and J lost 5 bases, with 10 bases between them. Per germline, CDR1 SGHRS and CDR2 YFSETQ. PCR primers comprised 60 Vbeta and 13 Jbeta primers. Sequenced by immunoSEQ multiplex PCR; TCRdb stores in-frame clones only, minus some. The sample includes around 68,000 clones, approximately 72% seen only once; the top ten take 7.4%. The V and J genes are TRBV5-1 and TRBJ2-1; the D is unclear. The TCR was taken from a woman aged 25 to 39 in good health and CMV-seropositive. Sequencing input: PBMCs. The CDR3 sequence: CASSLSGPHNEQFF. CDR3 in DNA: TGCGCCAGCAGCTTGAGTGGGCCGCACAATGAGCAGTTCTTC.